This is a list of T cell receptor beta chains from one sample in a study of cytomegalovirus exposure and HLA in healthy donors. The protocol was immunoSEQ multiplex PCR, while the TCRdb copy is restricted to in-frame clones and leaves out a portion. Of about 100,000 clones listed, more than 70% are singletons. Sequenced input: PBMCs. Every receptor here comes from a man aged 30 to 39 in good health and CMV-seronegative. The CDR3 runs from the conserved cysteine through the conserved F or W. The order of the fields is CDR3 protein, CDR3 DNA, D gene, J gene, clone size, V gene. D genes are given only for firm matches. Clone size is stated in some rows and not others, as once, few, many or a class when expanded.

CDR3: CASSLRVGANVLTF
DNA: TGTGCCAGCAGTTTGAGGGTTGGGGCCAACGTCCTGACTTTC
D: .
J: TRBJ2-6
size: .
V: TRBV27

CDR3: CATSKDRDSYNEQFF
DNA: TGTGCCACCAGCAAGGACAGGGACTCCTACAATGAGCAGTTCTTC
D: TRBD1
J: TRBJ2-1
size: .
V: TRBV15

CDR3: CASTRGTNSPLHF
DNA: TGTGCCAGCACACGGGGAACCAATTCACCCCTCCACTTT
D: .
J: TRBJ1-6
size: .
V: TRBV6-5

CDR3: CASSLELSTGELFF
DNA: TGTGCCAGCAGCTTAGAGCTATCCACCGGGGAGCTGTTTTTT
D: .
J: TRBJ2-2
size: .
V: TRBV5-8

CDR3: CASSVDVQGVDEQYF
DNA: TGTGCCAGTAGTGTAGACGTACAGGGGGTTGACGAGCAGTACTTC
D: TRBD1
J: TRBJ2-7
size: .
V: TRBV19

CDR3: CASSSIGVYNEQFF
DNA: TGTGCCAGCAGCTCCATCGGGGTCTACAATGAGCAGTTCTTC
D: .
J: TRBJ2-1
size: .
V: TRBV7-2

CDR3: CASSKETGAQETQYF
DNA: TGTGCCAGCAGCAAGGAGACAGGGGCCCAAGAGACCCAGTACTTC
D: TRBD1
J: TRBJ2-5
size: .
V: TRBV2

CDR3: CASSQSCGARGSPLHF
DNA: TGCGCCAGCAGTCAATCGTGCGGGGCTAGAGGTTCACCCCTCCACTTT
D: .
J: TRBJ1-6
size: .
V: TRBV23-1

CDR3: CASSFSRDNYEQYF
DNA: TGCGCCAGCAGCTTCTCCCGGGACAACTACGAGCAGTACTTC
D: .
J: TRBJ2-7
size: .
V: TRBV5-1

CDR3: CASSSQRDRLYSNQPQHF
DNA: TGTGCCAGCAGTTCCCAAAGGGACAGGCTTTATAGCAATCAGCCCCAGCATTTT
D: TRBD1
J: TRBJ1-5
size: .
V: TRBV28

CDR3: CAIGTGGQTNTDTQYF
DNA: TGTGCCATCGGAACGGGAGGGCAAACAAACACAGATACGCAGTATTTT
D: TRBD2
J: TRBJ2-3
size: .
V: TRBV10-3

CDR3: CASSVEGQGNGNTIYF
DNA: TGTGCCAGCAGCGTAGAGGGACAGGGGAACGGAAACACCATATATTTT
D: TRBD1
J: TRBJ1-3
size: .
V: TRBV9

CDR3: CAISRDKYSNQPQHF
DNA: TGTGCCATCAGCCGAGACAAATATAGCAATCAGCCCCAGCATTTT
D: .
J: TRBJ1-5
size: .
V: TRBV10-3

CDR3: CASSVAYNEQFF
DNA: TGTGCCAGCAGTGTAGCCTACAATGAGCAGTTCTTC
D: .
J: TRBJ2-1
size: .
V: TRBV28

CDR3: CASSGTGGAGPQYF
DNA: TGTGCCAGCAGCGGGACAGGGGGAGCGGGGCCGCAGTATTTT
D: TRBD1
J: TRBJ2-3
size: .
V: TRBV6-1

CDR3: CASSHPGQGRQGEKLFF
DNA: TGCGCCAGCAGCCACCCGGGACAGGGGCGGCAGGGTGAAAAACTGTTTTTT
D: TRBD1
J: TRBJ1-4
size: .
V: TRBV4-1

CDR3: CASIQDSWNSPLHF
DNA: TGTGCCAGCATCCAGGACAGTTGGAATTCACCCCTCCACTTT
D: .
J: TRBJ1-6
size: .
V: TRBV28

CDR3: CASSLLGLAGLSYNEQFF
DNA: TGTGCCAGCAGTTTATTGGGGCTAGCGGGGCTTTCCTACAATGAGCAGTTCTTC
D: TRBD2
J: TRBJ2-1
size: .
V: TRBV28

CDR3: CASSYRGGARSPLHF
DNA: TGTGCCAGCAGTTATCGGGGGGGGGCTCGATCACCCCTCCACTTT
D: .
J: TRBJ1-6
size: .
V: TRBV6-6

CDR3: CASSQGWGLAGLHTGELFF
DNA: TGCGCCAGCAGCCAAGGGTGGGGACTAGCGGGACTACACACCGGGGAGCTGTTTTTT
D: TRBD2
J: TRBJ2-2
size: once
V: TRBV4-3

CDR3: CASSPRDRGSNQPQHF
DNA: TGCGCCAGCAGCCCCCGGGACAGGGGAAGCAATCAGCCCCAGCATTTT
D: TRBD1
J: TRBJ1-5
size: .
V: TRBV4-1

CDR3: CASSYLTGGNEQFF
DNA: TGTGCCAGCAGTTACCTAACAGGGGGCAATGAGCAGTTCTTC
D: TRBD1
J: TRBJ2-1
size: few
V: TRBV6-6

CDR3: CASSPRQGASYEQYF
DNA: TGTGCCAGCAGTCCCCGACAGGGAGCTTCCTACGAGCAGTACTTC
D: TRBD1
J: TRBJ2-7
size: .
V: TRBV28

CDR3: CASSLRGDTQYF
DNA: TGCGCCAGCAGCCTCCGAGGGGATACGCAGTATTTT
D: .
J: TRBJ2-3
size: .
V: TRBV4-1

CDR3: CASLQGARSPLHF
DNA: TGTGCCAGCCTACAGGGGGCTCGTTCACCCCTCCACTTT
D: TRBD1
J: TRBJ1-6
size: .
V: TRBV28

CDR3: CASSVGTSGGGGQFF
DNA: TGTGCCAGCAGCGTAGGGACTAGCGGGGGGGGCGGGCAGTTCTTC
D: TRBD2
J: TRBJ2-1
size: .
V: TRBV9

CDR3: CASSLGPRDWPQHF
DNA: TGTGCCAGCTCACTGGGTCCGAGGGACTGGCCCCAGCATTTT
D: .
J: TRBJ1-5
size: .
V: TRBV18

CDR3: CASHRDRYLEQFF
DNA: TGTGCCAGCCACCGGGACAGGTACCTTGAGCAGTTCTTC
D: TRBD1
J: TRBJ2-1
size: .
V: TRBV2

CDR3: CASSFIGQVITSGANVLTF
DNA: TGTGCCAGCAGCTTCATTGGACAGGTTATAACCTCTGGGGCCAACGTCCTGACTTTC
D: TRBD1
J: TRBJ2-6
size: .
V: TRBV7-8

CDR3: CAISARGPDSYEQYF
DNA: TGTGCCATCAGTGCTCGAGGCCCGGACTCCTACGAGCAGTACTTC
D: .
J: TRBJ2-7
size: .
V: TRBV10-3

CDR3: CASSQLAGSSYNEQFF
DNA: TGTGCCAGCAGTCAGTTAGCGGGGAGCTCCTACAATGAGCAGTTCTTC
D: TRBD2
J: TRBJ2-1
size: once
V: TRBV27

CDR3: CASSLGDQETQYF
DNA: TGTGCCAGCAGCCTGGGAGACCAAGAGACCCAGTACTTC
D: .
J: TRBJ2-5
size: .
V: TRBV7-9

CDR3: CSASGGTYNEQFF
DNA: TGCAGCGCCTCCGGGGGTACCTACAATGAGCAGTTCTTC
D: .
J: TRBJ2-1
size: .
V: TRBV29-1

CDR3: CASSPVEETQYF
DNA: TGTGCCAGCAGCCCGGTGGAGGAGACCCAGTACTTC
D: .
J: TRBJ2-5
size: .
V: TRBV7-7

CDR3: CAAGQGVTEAFF
DNA: TGTGCCGCCGGACAGGGTGTCACTGAAGCTTTCTTT
D: TRBD1
J: TRBJ1-1
size: few
V: TRBV7-9

CDR3: CASSGGEKPNTEAFF
DNA: TGTGCCAGTAGTGGGGGCGAGAAACCGAACACTGAAGCTTTCTTT
D: .
J: TRBJ1-1
size: .
V: TRBV19

CDR3: CASSVGPGGGEVIGELFF
DNA: TGTGCCAGCAGCGTCGGACCGGGTGGCGGGGAGGTTATCGGGGAGCTGTTTTTT
D: .
J: TRBJ2-2
size: .
V: TRBV9

CDR3: CASSRGTGNTGELFF
DNA: TGTGCCAGCAGCAGGGGGACAGGGAACACCGGGGAGCTGTTTTTT
D: TRBD1
J: TRBJ2-2
size: .
V: TRBV5-6

CDR3: CASSEAPQGSLGTGELFF
DNA: TGTGCCAGCAGTGAAGCCCCCCAGGGAAGCCTTGGGACCGGGGAGCTGTTTTTT
D: .
J: TRBJ2-2
size: .
V: TRBV6-1

CDR3: CASSSRAAGALTTDTQYF
DNA: TGTGCCAGCAGCTCAAGGGCTGCGGGCGCACTGACCACAGATACGCAGTATTTT
D: .
J: TRBJ2-3
size: .
V: TRBV7-3

CDR3: CASSLTARGFFRLEQYF
DNA: TGTGCCAGCAGCTTAACGGCCAGGGGTTTTTTCCGTCTTGAGCAGTACTTC
D: .
J: TRBJ2-7
size: .
V: TRBV13

CDR3: CASSLLETGPSGANVLTF
DNA: TGCGCCAGCAGCTTGTTGGAGACAGGACCCTCTGGGGCCAACGTCCTGACTTTC
D: .
J: TRBJ2-6
size: .
V: TRBV5-1

CDR3: CASSATRGTNTGELFF
DNA: TGTGCCAGCAGCGCAACTCGAGGGACGAACACCGGGGAGCTGTTTTTT
D: .
J: TRBJ2-2
size: .
V: TRBV2

CDR3: CASSVGQESSYEQYF
DNA: TGTGCCAGTAGTGTGGGACAGGAGAGCTCCTACGAGCAGTACTTC
D: TRBD1
J: TRBJ2-7
size: .
V: TRBV19